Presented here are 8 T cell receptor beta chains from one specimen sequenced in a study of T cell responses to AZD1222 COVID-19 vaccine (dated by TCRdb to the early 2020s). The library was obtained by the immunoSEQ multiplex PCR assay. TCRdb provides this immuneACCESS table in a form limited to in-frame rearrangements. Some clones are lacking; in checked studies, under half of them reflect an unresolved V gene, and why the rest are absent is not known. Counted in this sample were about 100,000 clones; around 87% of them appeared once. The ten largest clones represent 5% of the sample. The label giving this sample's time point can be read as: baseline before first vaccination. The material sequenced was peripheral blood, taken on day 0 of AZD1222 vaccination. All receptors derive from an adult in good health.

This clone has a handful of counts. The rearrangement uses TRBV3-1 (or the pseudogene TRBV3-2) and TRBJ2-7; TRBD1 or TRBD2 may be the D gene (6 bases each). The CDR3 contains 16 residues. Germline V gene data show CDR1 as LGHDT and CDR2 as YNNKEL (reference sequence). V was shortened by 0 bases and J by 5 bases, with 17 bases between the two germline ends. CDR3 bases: TGTGCCAGCAGCCAAGATAGACGGGCAGGGGAGGACGAGCAGTACTTC. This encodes CASSQDRRAGEDEQYF.

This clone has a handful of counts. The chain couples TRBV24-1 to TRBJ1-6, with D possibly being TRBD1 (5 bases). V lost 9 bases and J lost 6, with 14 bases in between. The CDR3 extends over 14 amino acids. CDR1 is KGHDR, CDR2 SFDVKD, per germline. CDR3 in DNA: TGTGCCACCGGAGGCCGGGACCCTAATTCACCCCTCCACTTT. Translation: CATGGRDPNSPLHF.

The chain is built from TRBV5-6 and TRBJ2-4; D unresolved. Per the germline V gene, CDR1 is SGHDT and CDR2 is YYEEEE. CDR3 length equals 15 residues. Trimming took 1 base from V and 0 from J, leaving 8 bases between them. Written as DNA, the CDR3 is TGTGCCAGCAGCTTGCAAACAAGAGCCAAAAACATTCAGTACTTC. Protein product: CASSLQTRAKNIQYF.

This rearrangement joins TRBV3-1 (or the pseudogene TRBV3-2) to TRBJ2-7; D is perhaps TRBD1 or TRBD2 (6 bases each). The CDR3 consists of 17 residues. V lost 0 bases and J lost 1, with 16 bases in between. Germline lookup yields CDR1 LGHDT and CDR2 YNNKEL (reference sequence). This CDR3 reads CASSQDIGGPLSYEQYF. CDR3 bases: TGTGCCAGCAGCCAAGATATAGGGGGGCCTCTTTCCTACGAGCAGTACTTC.

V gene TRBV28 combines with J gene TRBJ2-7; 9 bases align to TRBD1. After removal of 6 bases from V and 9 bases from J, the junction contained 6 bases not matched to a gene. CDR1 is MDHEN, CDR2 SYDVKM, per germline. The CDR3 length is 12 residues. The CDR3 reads CASSPGTGRQYF. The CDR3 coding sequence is TGTGCCAGCAGCCCAGGGACAGGGCGGCAGTACTTC.

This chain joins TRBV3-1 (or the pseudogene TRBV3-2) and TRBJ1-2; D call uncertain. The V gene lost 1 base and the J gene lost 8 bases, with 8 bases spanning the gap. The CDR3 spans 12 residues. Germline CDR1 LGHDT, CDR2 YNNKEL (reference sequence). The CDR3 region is CASSQADSGYTF. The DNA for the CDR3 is TGTGCCAGCAGCCAAGCCGACTCCGGCTACACCTTC.

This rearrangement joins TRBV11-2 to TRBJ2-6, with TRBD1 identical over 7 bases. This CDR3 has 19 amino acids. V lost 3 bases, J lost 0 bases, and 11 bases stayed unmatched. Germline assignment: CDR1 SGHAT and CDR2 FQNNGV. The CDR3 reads CASSLGVGQSSSGANVLTF. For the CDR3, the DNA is TGTGCCAGCAGCTTGGGGGTGGGACAGTCTAGCTCTGGGGCCAACGTCCTGACTTTC.

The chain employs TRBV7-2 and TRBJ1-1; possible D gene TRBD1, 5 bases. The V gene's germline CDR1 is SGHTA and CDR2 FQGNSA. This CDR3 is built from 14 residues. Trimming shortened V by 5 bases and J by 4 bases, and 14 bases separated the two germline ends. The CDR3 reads CASSLKGVRTEAFF. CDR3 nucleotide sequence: TGTGCCAGCAGCCTGAAAGGGGTGCGCACTGAAGCTTTCTTT.